A single sample is the source of the 8 T cell receptor beta chains below, sequenced in a study of cytomegalovirus exposure and HLA in healthy donors. The table came from immunoSEQ multiplex PCR; TCRdb's copy has only in-frame clones and leaves some out. The sample holds some 260,000 clones; about 90% are singletons and the top ten take approximately 12%. Sequences were obtained from PBMCs. All receptors come from a man aged 18-30 years in good health and CMV-seropositive.

The rearrangement uses TRBV10-3 and TRBJ2-3; D might be TRBD2 (6 bases). Trimming took off 2 bases at V and 0 bases at J, with 6 bases between the two ends. CDR3 length: 14 residues. Germline V gene sequence: CDR1 ENHRY, CDR2 SYGVKD. CDR3 in DNA: TGTGCCATCAGTGAGGCGGGAAGCACAGATACGCAGTATTTT. As protein: CAISEAGSTDTQYF.

The chain has TRBV27 and TRBJ2-1, with a tentative D call TRBD2 (5 bases). V shed 3 bases and J shed 4 bases, with 10 bases lying between them. The CDR3 consists of 14 residues. From germline, CDR1 is MNHEY and CDR2 SMNVEV (reference sequence). CDR3 amino acids: CASSLGSEYNEQFF. In nucleotides, the CDR3 is TGTGCCAGCAGTTTGGGTAGCGAATACAATGAGCAGTTCTTC.

The J gene is TRBJ2-7, the V gene TRBV9; 7 nucleotides align to TRBD1. The CDR3 sequence is 15 residues long. CDR1 SGDLS and CDR2 YYNGEE come from the germline V gene. With 4 bases clipped from V and 4 bases from J, the junction kept 11 bases outside the gene matches. The CDR3 DNA reads TGTGCCAGCAGCCCGCAACAGGGGAGCCTTTACGAGCAGTACTTC. This codes for CASSPQQGSLYEQYF.

The V and J genes are TRBV2 and TRBJ1-1; no reliable D call. Germline V gives CDR1 SNHLY, CDR2 FYNNEI. This CDR3 comprises 12 residues. Deletions cut 4 bases from V and 3 bases from J, with 6 bases between. In DNA form, the CDR3 reads TGTGCCAGCAGTGCAACCGACACTGAAGCTTTCTTT. Residues: CASSATDTEAFF.

V and J are TRBV18 and TRBJ1-1, with 7 bases aligning to TRBD1. The CDR3 is made up of 13 amino acids. Per germline, CDR1 KGHSH and CDR2 LQKENI. V dropped 3 bases and J dropped 4; count of bases not matched to a gene: 2. CDR3 protein: CASSPTGTTEAFF. CDR3 DNA sequence: TGTGCCAGCTCACCGACAGGGACCACTGAAGCTTTCTTT.

The gene calls are TRBV11-2 and TRBJ2-7; tentatively, D is TRBD2 (6 bases). This CDR3 spans 11 amino acids. CDR1 is SGHAT and CDR2 is FQNNGV in the germline V gene. The germline V and J ends were trimmed by 3 bases and 7 bases, with 7 bases remaining between them. In DNA, the CDR3 is TGTGCCAGCAGCTTGGAGGGGGAGCAGTACTTC. It encodes CASSLEGEQYF.

The rearrangement joins TRBV5-5 to TRBJ1-4; D not certain. Trimming pared 4 bases from V and 0 bases from J, leaving 13 bases between. CDR3 length: 16 amino acids. Germline V gene sequence: CDR1 SGHKS, CDR2 YYEKEE (reference sequence). The CDR3 DNA follows: TGTGCCAGCAGCGCCATGTGGGGTTCAACTAATGAAAAACTGTTTTTT. Translation: CASSAMWGSTNEKLFF.

V gene TRBV27 combines with J gene TRBJ1-1, with TRBD1 matching over 7 bases. With 6 bases clipped from V and 4 bases from J, the junction kept 8 bases outside the gene matches. The CDR3 runs to 14 residues. The germline gives CDR1 MNHEY, CDR2 SMNVEV (reference sequence). In DNA form, the CDR3 reads TGTGCCAGCAGCCAACGCCCAGGGGGCACTGAAGCTTTCTTT. It codes for CASSQRPGGTEAFF.